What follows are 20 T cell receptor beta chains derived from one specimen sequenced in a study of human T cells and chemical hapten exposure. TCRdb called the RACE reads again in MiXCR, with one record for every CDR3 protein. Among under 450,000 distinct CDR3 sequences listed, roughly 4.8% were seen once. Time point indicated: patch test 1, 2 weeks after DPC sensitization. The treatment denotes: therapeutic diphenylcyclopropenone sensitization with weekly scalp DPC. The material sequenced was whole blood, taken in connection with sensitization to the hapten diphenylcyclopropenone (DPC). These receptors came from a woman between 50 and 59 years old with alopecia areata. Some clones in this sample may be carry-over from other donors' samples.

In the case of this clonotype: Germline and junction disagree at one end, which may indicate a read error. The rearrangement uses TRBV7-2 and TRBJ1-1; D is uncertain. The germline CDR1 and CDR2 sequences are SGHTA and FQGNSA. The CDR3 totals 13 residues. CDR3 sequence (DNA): TGTGCCAGCAGCTTACTGGGAAACACTGAATCTTTCTTT. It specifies CASSLLGNTESFF.

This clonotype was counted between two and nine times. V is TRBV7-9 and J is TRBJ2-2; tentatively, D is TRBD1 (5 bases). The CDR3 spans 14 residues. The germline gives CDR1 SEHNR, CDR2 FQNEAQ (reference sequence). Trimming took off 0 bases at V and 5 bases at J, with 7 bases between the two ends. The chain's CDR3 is CASSLATATGELFF. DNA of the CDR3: TGTGCCAGCAGCTTAGCGACAGCTACCGGGGAGCTGTTTTTT. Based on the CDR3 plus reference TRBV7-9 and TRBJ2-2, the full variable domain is DTGVSQNPRHKITKRGQNVTFRCDPISEHNRLYWYRQTLGQGPEFLTYFQNEAQLEKSRLLSDRFSAERPKGSFSTLEIQRTEQGDSAMYLCASSLATATGELFFGEGSRLTVL.

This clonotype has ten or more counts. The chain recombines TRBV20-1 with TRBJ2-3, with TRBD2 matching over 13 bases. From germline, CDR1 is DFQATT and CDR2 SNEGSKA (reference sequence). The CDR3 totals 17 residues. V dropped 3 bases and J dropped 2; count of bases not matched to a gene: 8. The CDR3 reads CSARGLAGSIYTDTQYF. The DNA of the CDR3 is TGCAGTGCTAGGGGACTAGCGGGATCTATCTACACAGATACGCAGTATTTT.

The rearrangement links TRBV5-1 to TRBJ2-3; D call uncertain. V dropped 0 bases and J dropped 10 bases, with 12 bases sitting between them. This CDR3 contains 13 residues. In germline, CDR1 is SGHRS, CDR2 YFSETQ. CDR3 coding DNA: TGCGCCAGCAGCTTGGCCCCAAATAATCCGCAGTATTTT. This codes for CASSLAPNNPQYF.

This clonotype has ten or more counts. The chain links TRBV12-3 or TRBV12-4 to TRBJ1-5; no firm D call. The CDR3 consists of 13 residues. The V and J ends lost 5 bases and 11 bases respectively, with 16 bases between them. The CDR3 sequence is CASSPKEQSTQHF. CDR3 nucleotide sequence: TGTGCCAGCAGTCCGAAGGAGCAATCAACCCAGCATTTT.

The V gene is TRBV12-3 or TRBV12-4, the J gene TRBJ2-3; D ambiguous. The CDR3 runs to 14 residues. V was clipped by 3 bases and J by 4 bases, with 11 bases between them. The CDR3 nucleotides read TGTGCCAGCAGTTTGGGGTCGGACCCAGATACGCAGTATTTT. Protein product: CASSLGSDPDTQYF.

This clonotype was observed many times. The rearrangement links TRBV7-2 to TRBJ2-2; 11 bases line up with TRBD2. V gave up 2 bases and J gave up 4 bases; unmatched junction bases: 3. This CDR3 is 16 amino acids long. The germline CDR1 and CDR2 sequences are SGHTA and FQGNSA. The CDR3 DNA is TGTGCCAGCAGCTTAACACTAGCGGGAGTCACCGGGGAGCTGTTTTTT. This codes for CASSLTLAGVTGELFF.

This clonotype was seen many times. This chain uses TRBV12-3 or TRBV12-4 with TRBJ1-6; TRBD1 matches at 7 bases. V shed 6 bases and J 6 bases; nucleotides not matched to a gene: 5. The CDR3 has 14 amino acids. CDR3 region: CASSPGTANSPLHF. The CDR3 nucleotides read TGTGCCAGCAGCCCCGGGACAGCTAATTCACCCCTCCACTTT.

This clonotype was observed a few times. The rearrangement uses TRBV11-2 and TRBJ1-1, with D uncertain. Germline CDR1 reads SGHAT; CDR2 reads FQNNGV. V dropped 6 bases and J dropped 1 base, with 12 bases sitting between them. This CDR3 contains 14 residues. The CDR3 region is CASSTSSWNTEAFF. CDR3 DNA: TGTGCCAGCAGTACATCCTCCTGGAACACTGAAGCTTTCTTT.

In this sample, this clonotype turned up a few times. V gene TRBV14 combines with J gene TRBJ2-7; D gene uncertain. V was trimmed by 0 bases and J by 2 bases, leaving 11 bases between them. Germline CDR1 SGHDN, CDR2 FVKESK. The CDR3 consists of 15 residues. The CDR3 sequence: CASSQDLSRPYEQYF. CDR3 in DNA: TGTGCCAGCAGCCAAGATTTATCGCGGCCCTACGAGCAGTACTTC.

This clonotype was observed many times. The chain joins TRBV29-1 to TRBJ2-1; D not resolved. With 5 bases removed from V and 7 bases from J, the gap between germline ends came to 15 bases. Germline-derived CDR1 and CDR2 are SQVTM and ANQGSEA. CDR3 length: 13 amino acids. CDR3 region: CSVRYNLGNEQFF. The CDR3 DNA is TGCAGCGTTCGGTACAATCTGGGGAATGAGCAGTTCTTC.

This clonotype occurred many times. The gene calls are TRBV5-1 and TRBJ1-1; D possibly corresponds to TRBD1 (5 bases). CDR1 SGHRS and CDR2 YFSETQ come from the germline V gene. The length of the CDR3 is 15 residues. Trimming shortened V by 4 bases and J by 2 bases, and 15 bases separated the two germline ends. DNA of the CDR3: TGCGCCAGCAGCGGGGCGGGGTCACTTAACACTGAAGCTTTCTTT. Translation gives CASSGAGSLNTEAFF.

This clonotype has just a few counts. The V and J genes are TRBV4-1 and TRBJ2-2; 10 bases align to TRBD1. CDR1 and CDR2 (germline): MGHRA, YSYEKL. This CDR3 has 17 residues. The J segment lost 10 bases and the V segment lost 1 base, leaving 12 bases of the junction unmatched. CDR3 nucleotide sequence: TGCGCCAGCAGCCAAGCCGGGACAGGGGATTATTTGGCGGAGCTGTTTTTT. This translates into CASSQAGTGDYLAELFF.

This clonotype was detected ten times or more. The CDR3 here is CASSPMGTSSYNEQFF. The DNA of the CDR3 is TGTGCCAGCAGCCCGATGGGGACTAGCTCCTACAATGAGCAGTTCTTC. V and J are TRBV7-6 and TRBJ2-1, with 8 bases aligning to TRBD2. The V gene end was trimmed by 5 bases and the J gene end by 0 bases; junction bases not matched to a gene: 6. In germline, CDR1 is SGHVS, CDR2 FNYEAQ. This CDR3 has 16 residues.

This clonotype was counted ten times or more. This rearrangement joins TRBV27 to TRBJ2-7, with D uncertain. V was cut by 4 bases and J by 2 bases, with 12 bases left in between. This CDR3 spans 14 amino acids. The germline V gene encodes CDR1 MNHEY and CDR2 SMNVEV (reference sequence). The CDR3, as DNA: TGTGCCAGCAGTTCCTGGCCCAAGGCCTACGAGCAGTACTTC. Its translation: CASSSWPKAYEQYF.

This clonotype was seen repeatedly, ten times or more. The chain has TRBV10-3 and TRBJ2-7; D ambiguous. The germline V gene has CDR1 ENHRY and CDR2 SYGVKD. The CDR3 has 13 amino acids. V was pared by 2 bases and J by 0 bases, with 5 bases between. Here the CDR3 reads CAISEALSYEQYF. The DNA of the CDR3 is TGTGCCATCAGTGAGGCTCTCTCCTACGAGCAGTACTTC.

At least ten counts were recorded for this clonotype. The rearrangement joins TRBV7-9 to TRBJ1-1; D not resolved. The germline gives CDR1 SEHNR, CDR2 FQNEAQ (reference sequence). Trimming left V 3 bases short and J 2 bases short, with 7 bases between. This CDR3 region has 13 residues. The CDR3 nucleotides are TGTGCCAGCAGCTTGTTGGATAACACTGAAGCTTTCTTT. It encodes CASSLLDNTEAFF.

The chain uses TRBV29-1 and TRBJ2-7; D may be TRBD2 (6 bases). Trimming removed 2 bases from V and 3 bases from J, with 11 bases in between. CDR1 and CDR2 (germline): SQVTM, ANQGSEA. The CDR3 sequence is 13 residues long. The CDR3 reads CSVERGSGYEQYF. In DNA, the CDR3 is TGCAGCGTTGAACGGGGGTCCGGCTACGAGCAGTACTTC.

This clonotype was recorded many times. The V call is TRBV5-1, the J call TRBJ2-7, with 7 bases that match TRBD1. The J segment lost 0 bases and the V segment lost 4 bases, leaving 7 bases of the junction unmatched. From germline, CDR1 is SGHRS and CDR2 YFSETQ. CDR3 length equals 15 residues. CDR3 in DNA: TGCGCCAGCAGCCCGGGACAGATGAACTCCTACGAGCAGTACTTC. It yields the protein CASSPGQMNSYEQYF.

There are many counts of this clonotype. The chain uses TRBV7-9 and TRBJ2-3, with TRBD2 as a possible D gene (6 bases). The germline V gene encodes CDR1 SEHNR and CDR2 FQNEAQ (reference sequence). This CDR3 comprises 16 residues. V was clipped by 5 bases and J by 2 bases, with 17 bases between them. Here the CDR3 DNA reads TGTGCCAGCAGCCCAGTCTGGGGGGTCCACACAGATACGCAGTATTTT. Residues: CASSPVWGVHTDTQYF.